The next 8 T cell receptor beta chains were all read from a single sample in a study of blood T cell repertoires in COVID-19. Clones were read by immunoSEQ multiplex PCR, and TCRdb kept only the in-frame ones, dropping some. This sample has 250,000 or so clones, with just over 85% found just once. Sequencing was carried out using PBMCs or T cells enriched from blood (not recorded which). The receptors were sampled from a man in his forties who had recovered from COVID-19.

This chain uses TRBV30 with TRBJ1-2, with 11 positions matching TRBD1. Germline V gives CDR1 GTSNPN, CDR2 SVGIG (reference sequence). CDR3 length: 15 residues. Germline trimming cut 5 bases from V and 5 bases from J; bases unmatched to any gene: 10. The CDR3 DNA sequence: TGTGCCTGGGTTACCGGGACAGGGGGGAGGTATGGCTACACCTTC. Protein: CAWVTGTGGRYGYTF.

This rearrangement joins TRBV11-3 to TRBJ2-1; TRBD2 aligns across 7 bases. J was trimmed by 4 bases and V by 6 bases; bases with no gene match: 15. The CDR3 length is 17 residues. The germline gives CDR1 SGHNT, CDR2 YENEEA. CDR3: CASSSAEGLAGYNEQFF. For the CDR3, the DNA is TGTGCCAGCAGTTCTGCTGAGGGGTTAGCGGGTTACAATGAGCAGTTCTTC.

The gene calls are TRBV11-2 and TRBJ1-1; TRBD1 aligns across 7 bases. J was trimmed by 1 base and V by 5 bases; bases with no gene match: 7. CDR3 length: 15 residues. Germline CDR1 SGHAT, CDR2 FQNNGV. CDR3 nucleotide sequence: TGTGCCAGCAGCCCCCGACAGGGAGGGAACACTGAAGCTTTCTTT. This codes for CASSPRQGGNTEAFF.

This sequence joins TRBV7-3 and TRBJ2-3; possible D gene TRBD1, 5 bases. Germline V gene lookup returns CDR1 SGHTA and CDR2 FQGTGA. The CDR3 is 13 residues long. With 5 bases removed from V and 2 bases from J, the gap between germline ends came to 8 bases. The CDR3 loop is CASSRQFTDTQYF. Here the CDR3 DNA reads TGTGCCAGCAGCCGACAGTTCACAGATACGCAGTATTTT.

V and J are TRBV7-9 and TRBJ1-2, with D perhaps matching TRBD1 (6 bases). Germline CDR1 is SEHNR and CDR2 is FQNEAQ (reference sequence). There are 12 residues in the CDR3. Trimming removed 10 bases at V and 3 bases at J, with 12 bases between. CDR3 sequence: CAIITGYYGYTF. CDR3 sequence (DNA): TGTGCCATCATAACAGGGTACTATGGCTACACCTTC. Full variable domain (rest looked up from reference TRBV7-9 and TRBJ1-2): DTGVSQNPRHKITKRGQNVTFRCDPISEHNRLYWYRQTLGQGPEFLTYFQNEAQLEKSRLLSDRFSAERPKGSFSTLEIQRTEQGDSAMYLCAIITGYYGYTFGSGTRLTVV.

The V call is TRBV10-1, the J call TRBJ2-3, with D possibly matching TRBD2 (6 bases). The ends were cut back, 0 bases at V and 0 bases at J, with 10 bases in the middle. The length of the CDR3 is 16 residues. Germline assignment: CDR1 WNHNN and CDR2 SYGVQD (reference sequence). CDR3 sequence (DNA): TGCGCCAGCAGTGAGTCGCCCAGCGGGAGCACAGATACGCAGTATTTT. Its translation is CASSESPSGSTDTQYF.

The CDR3 DNA reads TGTGCCAGCAGTCCGGGGACAGGGGGAAACACCATATATTTT. Its protein is CASSPGTGGNTIYF. This chain joins TRBV28 and TRBJ1-3; 9 bases are shared with TRBD1. This CDR3 spans 14 amino acids. V was pared by 5 bases and J by 4 bases, with 3 bases of the junction left unmatched. CDR1 and CDR2 from the germline V gene are MDHEN and SYDVKM.

This clone is a singleton in its sample. The gene calls are TRBV10-3 and TRBJ2-1; 10 bases are shared with TRBD2. Per the germline V gene, CDR1 is ENHRY and CDR2 is SYGVKD. V trimming: 6 bases; J trimming: 6 bases; junction bases outside the gene matches: 5. This CDR3 is built from 14 residues. CDR3 nucleotides: TGTGCCATCAGAGACAGCGGGAGGGCCAATGAGCAGTTCTTC. It is translated as CAIRDSGRANEQFF.